This entry is about one T cell receptor beta chain. Regarding time point: pre-treatment sample, taken before nivolumab and TIL therapy. The libraries were made with immunoSEQ v3. Clones were read by immunoSEQ multiplex PCR, and TCRdb kept only the in-frame ones, dropping some. The sample includes fewer than 65,000 clones, 75% to 85% seen only once; the top ten take less than 3%. This sample is drawn from a study of TIL therapy for anti-PD-1-resistant metastatic lung cancer. The CDR3 is 13 residues long. V lost 8 bases and J lost 8, with 18 bases in between. V usage is TRBV12-3 or TRBV12-4 and J usage is TRBJ1-2; D is perhaps TRBD1 (5 bases). The sequencing here drew on blood, taken at baseline. The TCR comes from a person between 25 and 79 years old with non-small cell lung cancer. The CDR3 DNA reads TGTGCCAGCCATCGGGGGGTTGCCGGGGGCTACACCTTC. It is translated as CASHRGVAGGYTF.